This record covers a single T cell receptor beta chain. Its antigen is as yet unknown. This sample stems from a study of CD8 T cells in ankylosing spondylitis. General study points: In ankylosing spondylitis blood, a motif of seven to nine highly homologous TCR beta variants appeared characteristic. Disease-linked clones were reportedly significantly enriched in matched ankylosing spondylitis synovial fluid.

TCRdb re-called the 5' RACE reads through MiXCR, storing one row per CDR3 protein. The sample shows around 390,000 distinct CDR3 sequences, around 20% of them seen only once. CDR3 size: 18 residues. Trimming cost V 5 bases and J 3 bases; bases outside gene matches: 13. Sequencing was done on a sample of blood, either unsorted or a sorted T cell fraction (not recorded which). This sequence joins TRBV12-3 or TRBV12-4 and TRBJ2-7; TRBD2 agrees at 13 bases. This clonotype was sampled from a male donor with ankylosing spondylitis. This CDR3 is CASSPLAGGSGLYYEQYF. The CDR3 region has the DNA TGTGCCAGCAGTCCACTAGCGGGAGGGTCGGGACTCTACTACGAGCAGTACTTC.